This T cell receptor (beta chain) was captured in a study of blood T cell repertoires in COVID-19. Study-level background: Spain, Italy and the United States supplied samples that represented acute and convalescent COVID-19.

Original analysis: Estimation of nucleated cell counts was performed using reference gene primer amplification. Assay: immunoSEQ multiplex PCR; the TCRdb copy retains only in-frame clones and omits some. The V and J calls and clone size were taken over from that table, and D and trimming were inferred from the DNA. This table holds some 100,000 clones, about 92% found once. This clonotype was obtained from a man aged 45-60 years with active COVID-19. The specimen was peripheral blood.

CDR3 protein: CASRETSPRETQYF. The CDR3 DNA is TGTGCCAGCAGAGAGACAAGCCCCCGGGAGACCCAGTACTTC. The rearrangement links TRBV28 to TRBJ2-5; D gene ambiguous. There are 14 residues in the CDR3. V was clipped by 6 bases and J by 5 bases, with 16 bases between them. Germline loops: CDR1 MDHEN, CDR2 SYDVKM.